The 23 T cell receptor beta chains given below trace back to one sample, sequenced in a study of blood T cell repertoires in COVID-19. Generated by immunoSEQ multiplex PCR, the TCRdb table keeps only in-frame clones and is missing some. The table has about 320,000 clones, 75% to 85% seen once. Specimen: peripheral blood. Receptors originate from a human donor in a cohort sampled during active COVID-19.

The chain carries TRBV10-3 and TRBJ1-2; no firm D call. Looked up from germline, CDR1 is ENHRY and CDR2 is SYGVKD. Trimming took off 0 bases at V and 2 bases at J, with 7 bases between the two ends. The CDR3 sequence is 14 residues long. The CDR3 bases are TGTGCCATCAGTGAGTCGGGAGCAAACTATGGCTACACCTTC. This gives the protein CAISESGANYGYTF.

The genes are TRBV24-1 and TRBJ1-4; D is perhaps TRBD1 (6 bases). The germline V gene has CDR1 KGHDR and CDR2 SFDVKD. CDR3 length: 17 amino acids. Trimming removed 4 bases from V and 7 bases from J, with 21 bases in between. This CDR3 is CATSDPGKAGAAEKLFF. The CDR3 DNA reads TGTGCCACCAGTGACCCCGGGAAAGCAGGGGCTGCTGAAAAACTGTTTTTT.

J is TRBJ2-3 and V is TRBV19; 11 bases are a match to TRBD2. The CDR3 contains 14 residues. The J segment lost 5 bases and the V segment lost 9 bases, leaving 7 bases of the junction unmatched. Germline V gene lookup returns CDR1 LNHDA and CDR2 SQIVND (reference sequence). The CDR3 is CASRLAGQGDTQYF. In DNA, the CDR3 is TGTGCCAGCAGACTAGCGGGGCAGGGAGATACGCAGTATTTT.

This clone showed up many times. This chain joins TRBV7-9 and TRBJ1-5; D call uncertain. Per the germline V gene, CDR1 is SEHNR and CDR2 is FQNEAQ (reference sequence). V was clipped by 3 bases and J by 6 bases, with 6 bases between them. The CDR3 is 12 residues long. CDR3 protein: CASSFGLQPQHF. DNA of the CDR3: TGTGCCAGCAGCTTTGGGCTTCAGCCCCAGCATTTT.

The J gene is TRBJ1-3, the V gene TRBV12-2; the table assigns TRBD1, which was not confirmed against the DNA. TRBV12-2 constitutes a pseudogene. The CDR3 consists of 14 residues. CDR3 sequence reads: CASRSPREIDTIYF. The CDR3, as DNA: TGTGCAAGTCGCTCACCCAGGGAAATAGACACCATATATTTT.

This chain uses TRBV10-1 with TRBJ1-5, with D hard to call. CDR3 length equals 12 residues. The germline V and J ends were trimmed by 6 bases and 4 bases, with 7 bases remaining between them. CDR1 WNHNN and CDR2 SYGVQD come from the germline V gene (reference sequence). CDR3 residues: CASSRTNQPQHF. The DNA for the CDR3 is TGCGCCAGCAGCAGGACTAATCAGCCCCAGCATTTT.

The chain is built from TRBV3-1 (or the pseudogene TRBV3-2) and TRBJ2-1, with 10 bases aligning to TRBD2. Per germline, CDR1 LGHDT and CDR2 YNNKEL (reference sequence). V lost 0 bases to trimming and J lost 0 bases; unmatched junction nucleotides: 5. The CDR3 is made up of 18 amino acids. The CDR3 bases are TGTGCCAGCAGCCAAGATCTGGCTAGCGGGAGCTCCTACAATGAGCAGTTCTTC. Encoded protein: CASSQDLASGSSYNEQFF.

This chain joins TRBV11-3 and TRBJ2-5, with TRBD2 as a possible D gene (5 bases). This CDR3 has 14 amino acids. Germline V gene lookup returns CDR1 SGHNT and CDR2 YENEEA. V lost 2 bases and J lost 5, with 12 bases in between. The CDR3 nucleotides are TGTGCCAGCAGCTTACCCGGTCCGGGGGAGACCCAGTACTTC. Translating it yields CASSLPGPGETQYF.

This clone was recorded only once. The V call is TRBV7-3, the J call TRBJ1-1, with 9 bases identical to TRBD1. There are 15 residues in the CDR3. V lost 5 bases, J lost 5 bases, and 9 bases stayed unmatched. Germline lookup yields CDR1 SGHTA and CDR2 FQGTGA. CDR3 in DNA: TGTGCCAGCAGCCCGTATCCGGGACAGGGAACTGAAGCTTTCTTT. It encodes CASSPYPGQGTEAFF.

This clone was seen a single time. This chain joins TRBV19 and TRBJ2-7; 8 bases match TRBD1. Per the germline V gene, CDR1 is LNHDA and CDR2 is SQIVND (reference sequence). The CDR3 is 13 amino acids. With V trimmed by 6 bases and J by 6 bases, 7 bases remained unmatched. The CDR3 protein is CASRVAGGAEQYF. CDR3 coding DNA: TGTGCCAGTAGGGTTGCAGGGGGCGCCGAGCAGTACTTC.

The chain uses TRBV4-1 and TRBJ1-2; D may be TRBD1 (6 bases). Germline assignment: CDR1 MGHRA and CDR2 YSYEKL. V dropped 2 bases and J dropped 7 bases, with 11 bases sitting between them. This CDR3 spans 13 amino acids. The CDR3 nucleotides read TGCGCCAGCAGCCAACAGGGGAAGGGTGGCTACACCTTC. Amino acids: CASSQQGKGGYTF.

CDR3 nucleotide sequence: TGTGCCTGGAGTGGAGGGGACACTGCTAATGAAAAACTGTTTTTT. Encoded protein: CAWSGGDTANEKLFF. The chain employs TRBV30 and TRBJ1-4; maybe TRBD1 (6 bases). Germline lookup yields CDR1 GTSNPN and CDR2 SVGIG (reference sequence). There are 15 residues in the CDR3. Trimming cost V 1 base and J 3 bases, with 12 bases left between them.

J is TRBJ2-7 and V is TRBV7-8; TRBD1 matches 8 bases. Germline V gene sequence: CDR1 SGHVS, CDR2 FQNEAQ. J lost 4 bases, V lost 3 bases, and 14 bases had no gene match. The CDR3 has 17 amino acids. The chain's CDR3 is CASSLRLGQAGGYEQYF. CDR3 bases: TGTGCCAGCAGCTTGAGGCTGGGACAGGCGGGCGGGTACGAGCAGTACTTC. Variable domain in full (rest from reference TRBV7-8 and TRBJ2-7): GAGVSQSPRYKVAKRGQDVALRCDPISGHVSLFWYQQALGQGPEFLTYFQNEAQLDKSGLPSDRFFAERPEGSVSTLKIQRTQQEDSAVYLCASSLRLGQAGGYEQYFGPGTRLTVT.

The chain employs TRBV7-9 and TRBJ1-1; D is undetermined. The CDR3 is 13 amino acids. The germline V and J ends were trimmed by 3 bases and 5 bases, with 10 bases remaining between them. From germline, CDR1 is SEHNR and CDR2 FQNEAQ (reference sequence). CDR3 nucleotides: TGTGCCAGCAGCTTGGCGGTTGGGACTGAAGCTTTCTTT. This encodes CASSLAVGTEAFF.

V usage is TRBV23-1 and J usage is TRBJ1-2; no definite D call. TRBV23-1 is noted as an ORF with a role that remains uncertain. Trimming cost V 7 bases and J 6 bases, with 15 bases left between them. The length of the CDR3 is 13 residues. The CDR3 coding sequence is TGCGCCAGCACCTCGAATCAGGTTAATGGCTACACCTTC. This gives the protein CASTSNQVNGYTF.

The rearrangement links TRBV27 to TRBJ2-1; no firm D call. In germline, CDR1 is MNHEY, CDR2 SMNVEV (reference sequence). The CDR3 extends over 17 amino acids. Between the trimmed V and J ends, which lost 5 bases and 0 bases, there was a span of 17 bases. CDR3 nucleotide sequence: TGTGCCAGCAGTCCACCTCCAGGTAAAAGCTCCTACAATGAGCAGTTCTTC. Amino acids: CASSPPPGKSSYNEQFF.

The chain combines TRBV5-4 with TRBJ1-2; 7 bases map to TRBD1. Trimming at V came to 0 bases and at J to 8 bases, leaving 10 bases not matched to a gene. This CDR3 has 15 amino acids. Looked up from germline, CDR1 is SGHNT and CDR2 is YYREEE (reference sequence). CDR3 sequence: CASSLGGQVFAGYTF. DNA of the CDR3: TGTGCCAGCAGCTTGGGAGGACAGGTCTTCGCAGGCTACACCTTC.

The chain combines TRBV2 with TRBJ2-2; weak D call: TRBD1 (5 bases). Germline-derived CDR1 and CDR2 are SNHLY and FYNNEI. The CDR3 has 13 residues. V was cut by 9 bases and J by 7 bases, with 15 bases left in between. The CDR3 loop is CASTGFEDGELFF. The CDR3 DNA reads as TGTGCCAGTACAGGCTTCGAGGACGGGGAGCTGTTTTTT.

The rearrangement joins TRBV18 to TRBJ2-7, with D perhaps matching TRBD1 (6 bases). This CDR3 contains 17 residues. The germline V and J ends were trimmed by 3 bases and 9 bases, with 27 bases remaining between them. Per germline, CDR1 KGHSH and CDR2 LQKENI. CDR3 residues: CASSPQGMRSPILGQYF. The CDR3 DNA is TGTGCCAGCTCACCTCAGGGGATGAGGAGCCCCATCTTAGGGCAGTACTTC.

The chain recombines TRBV9 with TRBJ2-1, with 7 bases lining up with TRBD2. Germline assignment: CDR1 SGDLS and CDR2 YYNGEE. The CDR3 runs to 13 residues. Unmatched junction bases numbered 4, after V lost 5 bases and J lost 5 bases. CDR3 protein: CASRAGDNNEQFF. The CDR3 nucleotides read TGTGCCAGCAGGGCGGGGGATAACAATGAGCAGTTCTTC.

The V gene is TRBV7-8, the J gene TRBJ1-1; 7 positions match TRBD1. The CDR3 loop spans 14 amino acids. V lost 7 bases to trimming and J lost 11 bases; unmatched junction nucleotides: 16. Per germline, CDR1 SGHVS and CDR2 FQNEAQ. The CDR3 DNA reads TGTGCCAGCACCCGCGGGACAGCCGCGCAGGGTGCTTTCTTT. This codes for CASTRGTAAQGAFF.

This clone was detected once. The genes are TRBV27 and TRBJ1-6; the D gene is possibly TRBD1 (6 bases). The CDR3 is 14 residues long. Trimming stripped 4 bases from V and 7 bases from J, with 11 bases between. Germline CDR1 and CDR2: MNHEY and SMNVEV (reference sequence). The CDR3 bases are TGTGCCAGCAGTTACAGGACAGAGAATTCACCCCTCCACTTT. It specifies CASSYRTENSPLHF.

The CDR3 DNA reads TGTGCCACCAGCAGACAGGGAGGTAGGAATCAGCCCCAGCATTTT. This codes for CATSRQGGRNQPQHF. This chain links TRBV15 with TRBJ1-5, with D perhaps TRBD1 (5 bases). Between the trimmed V and J ends, which lost 2 bases and 4 bases, there was a span of 12 bases. The CDR3 spans 15 residues. Germline CDR1 and CDR2: LNHNV and YYDKDF (reference sequence).